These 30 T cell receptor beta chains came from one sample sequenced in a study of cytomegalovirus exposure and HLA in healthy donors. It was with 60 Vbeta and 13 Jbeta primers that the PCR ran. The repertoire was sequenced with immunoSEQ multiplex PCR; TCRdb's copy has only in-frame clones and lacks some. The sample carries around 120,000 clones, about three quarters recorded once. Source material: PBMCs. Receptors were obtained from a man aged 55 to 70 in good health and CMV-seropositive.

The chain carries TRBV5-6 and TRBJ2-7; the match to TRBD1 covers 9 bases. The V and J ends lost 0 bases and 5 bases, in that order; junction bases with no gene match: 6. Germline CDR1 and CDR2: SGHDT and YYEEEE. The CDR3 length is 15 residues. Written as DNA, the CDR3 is TGTGCCAGCAGCTTGGGGGCGACAGGGGGTAACGAGCAGTACTTC. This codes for CASSLGATGGNEQYF.

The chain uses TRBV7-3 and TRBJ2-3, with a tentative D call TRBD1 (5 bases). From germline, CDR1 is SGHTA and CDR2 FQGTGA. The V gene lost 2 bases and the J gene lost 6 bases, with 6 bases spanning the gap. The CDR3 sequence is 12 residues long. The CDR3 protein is CASSLPGDTQYF. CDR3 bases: TGTGCCAGCAGCTTACCAGGGGATACGCAGTATTTT.

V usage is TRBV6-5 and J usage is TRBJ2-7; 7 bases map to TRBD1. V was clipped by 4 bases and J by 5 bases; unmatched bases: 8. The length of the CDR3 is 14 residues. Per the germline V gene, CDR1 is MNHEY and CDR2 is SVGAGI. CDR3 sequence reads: CASSSRTGVDEQYF. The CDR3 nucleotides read TGTGCCAGCAGTTCCCGGACAGGAGTGGACGAGCAGTACTTC.

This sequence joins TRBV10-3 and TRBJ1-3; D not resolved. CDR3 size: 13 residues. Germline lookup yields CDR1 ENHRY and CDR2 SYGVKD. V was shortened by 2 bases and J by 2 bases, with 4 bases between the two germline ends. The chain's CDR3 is CAISEVTGNTIYF. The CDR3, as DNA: TGTGCCATCAGTGAGGTTACTGGAAACACCATATATTTT.

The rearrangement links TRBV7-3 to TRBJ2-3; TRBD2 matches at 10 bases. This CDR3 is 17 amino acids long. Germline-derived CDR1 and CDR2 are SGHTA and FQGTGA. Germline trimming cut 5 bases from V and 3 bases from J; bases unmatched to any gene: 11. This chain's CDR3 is CASSPPLGLAVTDTQYF. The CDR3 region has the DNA TGTGCCAGCAGCCCCCCTCTAGGACTAGCGGTTACAGATACGCAGTATTTT.

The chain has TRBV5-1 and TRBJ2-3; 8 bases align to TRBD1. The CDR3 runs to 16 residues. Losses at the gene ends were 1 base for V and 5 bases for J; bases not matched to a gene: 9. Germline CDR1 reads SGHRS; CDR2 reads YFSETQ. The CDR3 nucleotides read TGCGCCAGCAGCTTGTGGGCAGGGGGCATGGAAGATACGCAGTATTTT. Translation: CASSLWAGGMEDTQYF.

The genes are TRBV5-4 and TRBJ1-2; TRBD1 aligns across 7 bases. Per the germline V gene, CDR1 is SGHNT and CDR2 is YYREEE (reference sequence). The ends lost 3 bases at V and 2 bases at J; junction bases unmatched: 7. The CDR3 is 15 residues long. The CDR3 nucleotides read TGTGCCAGCAGCTCTGGACAGGTTGGGAACTATGGCTACACCTTC. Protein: CASSSGQVGNYGYTF.

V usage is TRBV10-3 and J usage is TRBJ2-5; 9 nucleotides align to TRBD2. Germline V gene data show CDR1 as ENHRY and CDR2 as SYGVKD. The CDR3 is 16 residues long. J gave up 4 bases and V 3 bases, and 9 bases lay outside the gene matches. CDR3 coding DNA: TGTGCCATCAGTGAAAGGGTGGGAGCGGGAGGAGAGACCCAGTACTTC. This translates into CAISERVGAGGETQYF.

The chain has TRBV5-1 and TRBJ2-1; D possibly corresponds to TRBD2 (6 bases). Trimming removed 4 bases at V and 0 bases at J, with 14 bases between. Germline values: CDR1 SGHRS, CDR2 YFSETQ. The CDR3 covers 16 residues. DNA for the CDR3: TGCGCCAGCAGCGGGACTCTTTTCCTCTCCTACAATGAGCAGTTCTTC. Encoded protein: CASSGTLFLSYNEQFF.

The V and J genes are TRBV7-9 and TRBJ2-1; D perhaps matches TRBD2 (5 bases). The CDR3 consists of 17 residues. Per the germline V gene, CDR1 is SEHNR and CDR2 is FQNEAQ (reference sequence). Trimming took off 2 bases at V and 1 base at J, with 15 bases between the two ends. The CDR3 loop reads CASSLSLRGPSYNEQFF. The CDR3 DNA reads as TGTGCCAGCAGCTTATCTCTACGGGGTCCTTCCTACAATGAGCAGTTCTTC.

The CDR3, as DNA: TGCGCCAGCAGCCCCGGGGTAGCGGGAGGTCACGGGGAGCTGTTTTTT. It encodes CASSPGVAGGHGELFF. This chain connects TRBV5-1 to TRBJ2-2; the match to TRBD2 covers 10 bases. J was trimmed by 7 bases and V by 4 bases; bases with no gene match: 10. The germline V gene has CDR1 SGHRS and CDR2 YFSETQ. The CDR3 is 16 amino acids.

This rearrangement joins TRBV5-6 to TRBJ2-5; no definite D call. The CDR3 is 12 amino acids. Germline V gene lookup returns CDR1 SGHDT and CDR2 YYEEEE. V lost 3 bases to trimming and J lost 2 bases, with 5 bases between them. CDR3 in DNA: TGTGCCAGCAGCTGGCCTCAAGAGACCCAGTACTTC. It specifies CASSWPQETQYF.

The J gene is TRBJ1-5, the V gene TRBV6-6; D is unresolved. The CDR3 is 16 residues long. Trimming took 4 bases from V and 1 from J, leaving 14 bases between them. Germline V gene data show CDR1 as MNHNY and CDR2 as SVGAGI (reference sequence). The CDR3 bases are TGTGCCAGCAGTTCTCTTGGCCCCGGGAGCAATCAGCCCCAGCATTTT. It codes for CASSSLGPGSNQPQHF.

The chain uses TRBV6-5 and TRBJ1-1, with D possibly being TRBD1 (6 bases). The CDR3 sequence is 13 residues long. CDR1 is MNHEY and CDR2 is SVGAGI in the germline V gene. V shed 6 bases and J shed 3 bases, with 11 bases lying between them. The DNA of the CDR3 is TGTGCCAGCAGACTCACAGGGTACACTGAAGCTTTCTTT. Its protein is CASRLTGYTEAFF.

CDR3: CASTRGESNYGYTF. The DNA for the CDR3 is TGTGCCAGCACCCGTGGGGAGAGTAACTATGGCTACACCTTC. J is TRBJ1-2 and V is TRBV5-6; D uncertain. Germline V gene lookup returns CDR1 SGHDT and CDR2 YYEEEE. V was pared by 6 bases and J by 1 base, with 13 bases between. This CDR3 spans 14 amino acids.

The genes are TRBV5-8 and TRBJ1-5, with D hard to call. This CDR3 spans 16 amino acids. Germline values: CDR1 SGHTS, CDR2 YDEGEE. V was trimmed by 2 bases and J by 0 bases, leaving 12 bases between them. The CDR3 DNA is TGTGCCAGCAGCTTATTGGCCGACTATAGCAATCAGCCCCAGCATTTT. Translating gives CASSLLADYSNQPQHF.

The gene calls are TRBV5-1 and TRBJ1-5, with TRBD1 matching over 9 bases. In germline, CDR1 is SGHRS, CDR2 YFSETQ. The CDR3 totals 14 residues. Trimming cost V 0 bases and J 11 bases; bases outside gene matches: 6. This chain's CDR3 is CASSLDYDRGAQHF. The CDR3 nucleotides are TGCGCCAGCAGCTTGGACTATGACAGGGGGGCCCAGCATTTT.

The CDR3 spells CASSVGGTGREAFF. DNA for the CDR3: TGTGCCAGCAGCGTAGGCGGGACAGGGAGGGAAGCTTTCTTT. The V gene is TRBV9, the J gene TRBJ1-1; 9 bases are a match to TRBD1. The CDR3 extends over 14 amino acids. Trimming at V came to 0 bases and at J to 8 bases, leaving 5 bases not matched to a gene. Germline V lookup: CDR1 SGDLS, CDR2 YYNGEE.

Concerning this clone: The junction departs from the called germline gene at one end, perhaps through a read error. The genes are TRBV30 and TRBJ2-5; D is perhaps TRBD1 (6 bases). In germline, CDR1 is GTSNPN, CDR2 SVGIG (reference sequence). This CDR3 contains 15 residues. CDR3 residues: CAWGVGGSPQETQYF. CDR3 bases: TGTGCCTGGGGTGTAGGGGGTTCTCCCCAAGAGACCCAGTACTTC.

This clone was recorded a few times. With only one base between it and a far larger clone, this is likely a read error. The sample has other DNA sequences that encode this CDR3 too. The CDR3 bases are TGTGCCATCAGTGAGGAGGGCAGGGGGGAGCCCCAGCATTTC. Amino acid sequence: CAISEEGRGEPQHF. The chain recombines TRBV10-3 with TRBJ1-5; 7 nucleotides match TRBD1. Germline V gene sequence: CDR1 ENHRY, CDR2 SYGVKD. The CDR3 contains 14 residues.

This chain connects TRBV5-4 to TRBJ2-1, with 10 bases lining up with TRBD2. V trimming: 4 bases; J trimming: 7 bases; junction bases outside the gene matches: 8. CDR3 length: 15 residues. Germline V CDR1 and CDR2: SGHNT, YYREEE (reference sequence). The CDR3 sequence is CASSRTSGKGNEQFF. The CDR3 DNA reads TGTGCCAGCAGCCGGACTAGCGGCAAGGGAAATGAGCAGTTCTTC.

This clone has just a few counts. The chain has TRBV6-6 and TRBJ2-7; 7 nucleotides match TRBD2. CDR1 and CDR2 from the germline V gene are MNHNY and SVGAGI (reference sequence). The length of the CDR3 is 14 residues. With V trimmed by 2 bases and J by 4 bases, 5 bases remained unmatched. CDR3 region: CASSYGQGGYEQYF. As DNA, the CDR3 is TGTGCCAGCAGTTACGGTCAGGGAGGGTACGAGCAGTACTTC.

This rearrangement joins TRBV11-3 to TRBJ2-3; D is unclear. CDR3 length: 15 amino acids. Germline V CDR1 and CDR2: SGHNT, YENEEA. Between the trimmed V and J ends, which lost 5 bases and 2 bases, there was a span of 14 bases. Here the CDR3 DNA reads TGTGCCAGCAGCGACATAGGCGACCACACAGATACGCAGTATTTT. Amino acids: CASSDIGDHTDTQYF.

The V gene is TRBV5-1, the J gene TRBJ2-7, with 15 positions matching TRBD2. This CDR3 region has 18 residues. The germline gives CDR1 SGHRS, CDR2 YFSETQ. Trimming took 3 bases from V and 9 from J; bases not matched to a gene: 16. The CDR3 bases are TGCGCCAGCAGCTACGGGGGACTAGCGGGAGGAGGTTCTGATGGGCAGTACTTC. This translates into CASSYGGLAGGGSDGQYF.

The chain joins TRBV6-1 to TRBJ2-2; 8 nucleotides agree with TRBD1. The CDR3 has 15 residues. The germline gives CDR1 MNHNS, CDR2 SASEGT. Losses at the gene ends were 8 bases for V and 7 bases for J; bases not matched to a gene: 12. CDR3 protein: CASPRADRVGGELFF. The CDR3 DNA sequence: TGTGCCAGCCCGAGGGCGGACAGGGTGGGCGGGGAGCTGTTTTTT.

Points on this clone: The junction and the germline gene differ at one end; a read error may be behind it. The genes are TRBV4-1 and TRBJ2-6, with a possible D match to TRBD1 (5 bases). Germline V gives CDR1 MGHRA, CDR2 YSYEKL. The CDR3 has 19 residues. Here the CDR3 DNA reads TGCGCCAGCAGCCAGCAAGGGGTGGGGTTGGGGTCTGGGGCCAACGGCCTGACTTTC. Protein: CASSQQGVGLGSGANGLTF.

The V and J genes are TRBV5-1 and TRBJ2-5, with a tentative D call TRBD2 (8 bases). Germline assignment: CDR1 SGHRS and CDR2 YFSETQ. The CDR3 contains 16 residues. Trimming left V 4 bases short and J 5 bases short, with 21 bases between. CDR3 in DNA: TGCGCCAGCAGCCCGGGAGGGGGCGCGGGATCGGAGACCCAGTACTTC. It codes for CASSPGGGAGSETQYF.

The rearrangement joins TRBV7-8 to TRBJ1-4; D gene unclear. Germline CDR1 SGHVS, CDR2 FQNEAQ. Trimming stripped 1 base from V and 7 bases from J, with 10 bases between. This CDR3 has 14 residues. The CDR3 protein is CASSLEERGEKLFF. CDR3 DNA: TGTGCCAGCAGCTTAGAAGAAAGAGGTGAAAAACTGTTTTTT.

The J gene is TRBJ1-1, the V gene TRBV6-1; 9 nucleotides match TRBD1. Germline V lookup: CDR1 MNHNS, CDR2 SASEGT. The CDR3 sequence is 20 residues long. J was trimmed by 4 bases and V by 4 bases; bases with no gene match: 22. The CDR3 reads CASSGRLGFYRGRGGTEAFF. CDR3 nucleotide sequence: TGTGCCAGCAGTGGCCGATTGGGGTTTTACAGGGGGCGCGGCGGCACTGAAGCTTTCTTT.

Here the CDR3 DNA reads TGCGCCAGCAGCTTGGCCGGGGGAGAGACCCAGTACTTC. Protein: CASSLAGGETQYF. The chain joins TRBV5-1 to TRBJ2-5, with a weak D call TRBD2 (6 bases). The CDR3 sequence is 13 residues long. V was cut by 0 bases and J by 4 bases, with 7 bases left in between. Germline CDR1 and CDR2: SGHRS and YFSETQ. Combining the CDR3 with reference TRBV5-1 and TRBJ2-5 gives the whole variable domain KAGVTQTPRYLIKTRGQQVTLSCSPISGHRSVSWYQQTPGQGLQFLFEYFSETQRNKGNFPGRFSGRQFSNSRSEMNVSTLELGDSALYLCASSLAGGETQYFGPGTRLLVL.